The next 14 T cell receptor beta chains were all read from a single sample in a study of blood T cell repertoires in COVID-19. Clones were read by immunoSEQ multiplex PCR, and TCRdb kept only the in-frame ones, dropping some. Of about 74,000 clones listed, around four fifths are singletons. Specimen: peripheral blood. All receptors come from a man in his 70s with acute or convalescent COVID-19.

The chain carries TRBV7-2 and TRBJ1-6, with D perhaps TRBD1 (5 bases). The V and J ends lost 1 base and 6 bases respectively, with 10 bases between them. The germline gives CDR1 SGHTA, CDR2 FQGNSA. CDR3 length equals 15 residues. DNA of the CDR3: TGTGCCAGCAGCTTAGACGGCAGGGTTAATTCACCCCTCCACTTT. Translation: CASSLDGRVNSPLHF.

V and J are TRBV10-1 and TRBJ2-7; 7 bases line up with TRBD2. The trim removed 4 bases at V and 7 bases at J, leaving 13 bases unmatched. The CDR3 spans 15 residues. Germline lookup yields CDR1 WNHNN and CDR2 SYGVQD (reference sequence). CDR3 sequence (DNA): TGCGCCAGCAGTGGCGGGGCTAGCGGAGAGGGAGAGCAGTACTTC. Protein sequence: CASSGGASGEGEQYF.

This clone was detected a few times. The V call is TRBV19, the J call TRBJ1-5, with TRBD1 as a possible D gene (5 bases). This CDR3 has 15 amino acids. V gave up 2 bases and J gave up 6 bases, with 14 bases separating them. CDR1 is LNHDA and CDR2 is SQIVND in the germline V gene (reference sequence). CDR3 sequence: CASSILGGSGQPQHF. The CDR3 region has the DNA TGTGCCAGTAGTATATTGGGGGGTTCCGGTCAGCCCCAGCATTTT. Full variable domain (rest looked up from reference TRBV19 and TRBJ1-5): DGGITQSPKYLFRKEGQNVTLSCEQNLNHDAMYWYRQDPGQGLRLIYYSQIVNDFQKGDIAEGYSVSREKKESFPLTVTSAQKNPTAFYLCASSILGGSGQPQHFGDGTRLSIL.

This clone was observed once. The chain combines TRBV19 with TRBJ1-1, with 8 nucleotides matching TRBD1. In germline, CDR1 is LNHDA, CDR2 SQIVND (reference sequence). V shed 7 bases, J shed 2 bases, and the junction held 12 bases outside the gene matches. There are 16 residues in the CDR3. CDR3 protein: CASTPGQGGYNTEAFF. CDR3 nucleotides: TGTGCCAGTACCCCAGGACAGGGAGGTTATAACACTGAAGCTTTCTTT.

The chain combines TRBV28 with TRBJ1-4; D is possibly TRBD1 (6 bases). V gave up 5 bases and J gave up 0 bases, with 13 bases separating them. Germline-derived CDR1 and CDR2 are MDHEN and SYDVKM. The CDR3 has 16 amino acids. The chain's CDR3 is CASSQRTESTNEKLFF. CDR3 nucleotide sequence: TGTGCCAGCAGTCAGAGGACAGAATCAACTAATGAAAAACTGTTTTTT. Looking up the rest from reference TRBV28 and TRBJ1-4 gives the full variable domain: DVKVTQSSRYLVKRTGEKVFLECVQDMDHENMFWYRQDPGLGLRLIYFSYDVKMKEKGDIPEGYSVSREKKERFSLILESASTNQTSMYLCASSQRTESTNEKLFFGSGTQLSVL.

This clone was counted once. The J gene is TRBJ1-2, the V gene TRBV10-3; tentative D call: TRBD1 (5 bases). V lost 8 bases and J 2 bases, leaving 9 bases between the germline ends. The germline gives CDR1 ENHRY, CDR2 SYGVKD. The CDR3 runs to 12 residues. CDR3 DNA: TGTGCCATCGGGACTGAGAACTATGGCTACACCTTC. Protein sequence: CAIGTENYGYTF.

The V and J genes are TRBV6-5 and TRBJ2-7; no firm D call. The ends were cut back, 6 bases at V and 6 bases at J, with 21 bases in the middle. The CDR3 is made up of 15 amino acids. The germline V gene encodes CDR1 MNHEY and CDR2 SVGAGI. Here the CDR3 DNA reads TGTGCCAGCAGACCCTCTGAGTTCTCGCTCGGCGAGCAGTACTTC. Amino acids: CASRPSEFSLGEQYF.

J is TRBJ1-1 and V is TRBV29-1, with 8 bases identical to TRBD1. Germline V gives CDR1 SQVTM, CDR2 ANQGSEA. This CDR3 is built from 13 residues. With 5 bases clipped from V and 1 base from J, the junction kept 3 bases outside the gene matches. The CDR3 protein is CSVKQGGNTEAFF. In nucleotides, the CDR3 is TGCAGCGTTAAACAGGGGGGGAACACTGAAGCTTTCTTT.

The chain couples TRBV29-1 to TRBJ2-5; 9 nucleotides align to TRBD1. Germline assignment: CDR1 SQVTM and CDR2 ANQGSEA. The junction had 5 bases not matched to a gene; V was cut back by 7 bases and J by 5 bases. This CDR3 comprises 12 residues. CDR3 DNA: TGCAGCGACCTGGACAGGGGTGAGACCCAGTACTTC. Translating gives CSDLDRGETQYF. The full variable domain, its missing parts supplied by reference TRBV29-1 and TRBJ2-5, is SAVISQKPSRDICQRGTSLTIQCQVDSQVTMMFWYRQQPGQSLTLIATANQGSEATYESGFVIDKFPISRPNLTFSTLTVSNMSPEDSSIYLCSDLDRGETQYFGPGTRLLVL.

The J gene is TRBJ2-1, the V gene TRBV2; tentatively, D is TRBD1 (5 bases). Trimming took 5 bases from V and 5 from J, leaving 13 bases between them. Germline V CDR1 and CDR2: SNHLY, FYNNEI. The length of the CDR3 is 14 residues. CDR3 in amino acids: CASSWGPPDNEQFF. The CDR3 coding sequence is TGTGCCAGCAGTTGGGGCCCCCCCGACAATGAGCAGTTCTTC.

Points on this clone: Different DNA sequences within this sample yield the same CDR3. The gene calls are TRBV12-3 or TRBV12-4 and TRBJ2-5; no clear D gene. Deletions cut 1 base from V and 3 bases from J, with 6 bases between. This CDR3 is 13 amino acids long. CDR3: CASSLGLEETQYF. CDR3 coding DNA: TGTGCCAGCAGTTTAGGTTTAGAAGAGACCCAGTACTTC.

The chain uses TRBV11-2 and TRBJ2-1; the match to TRBD1 covers 11 bases. The CDR3 totals 15 residues. V dropped 5 bases and J dropped 5; count of bases not matched to a gene: 5. Per germline, CDR1 SGHAT and CDR2 FQNNGV. CDR3 DNA: TGTGCCAGCAGCCCCGGGACAGGGGGGCACAATGAGCAGTTCTTC. Its protein product is CASSPGTGGHNEQFF.

This clone was seen a handful of times. The gene calls are TRBV28 and TRBJ2-1; 8 bases are a match to TRBD1. CDR3 length: 16 residues. Looked up from germline, CDR1 is MDHEN and CDR2 is SYDVKM. V lost 2 bases, J lost 6 bases, and 9 bases stayed unmatched. DNA of the CDR3: TGTGCCAGCAGTTTAGCCACAGGGGGGCTTCGCAATGAGCAGTTCTTC. The encoded protein is CASSLATGGLRNEQFF.

CDR3 amino acids: CASSPRGIPGWETQYF. CDR3 sequence (DNA): TGTGCCAGCTCACCACGCGGGATCCCGGGTTGGGAGACCCAGTACTTC. This chain connects TRBV18 to TRBJ2-5, with a possible D match to TRBD2 (6 bases). With 1 base removed from V and 5 bases from J, the gap between germline ends came to 17 bases. The germline V gene has CDR1 KGHSH and CDR2 LQKENI. CDR3 size: 16 residues.